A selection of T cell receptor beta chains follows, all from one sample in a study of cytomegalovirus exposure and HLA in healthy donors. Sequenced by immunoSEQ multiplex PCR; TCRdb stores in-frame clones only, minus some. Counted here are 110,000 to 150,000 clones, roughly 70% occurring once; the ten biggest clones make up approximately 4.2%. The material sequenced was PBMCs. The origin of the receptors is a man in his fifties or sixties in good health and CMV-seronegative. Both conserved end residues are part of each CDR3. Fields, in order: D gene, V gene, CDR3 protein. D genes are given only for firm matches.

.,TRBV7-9,CASSQQGEVQETQYF
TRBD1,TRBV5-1,CASSSNRGDGETQYF
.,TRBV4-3,CASSQVGGTATNEKLFF
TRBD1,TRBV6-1,CASSEAGTVRYTF
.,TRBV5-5,CASSWVGGGRTDTQYF
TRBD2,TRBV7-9,CASSFFLRRREKDNEQFF
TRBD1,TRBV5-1,CASSPGQANYGYTF
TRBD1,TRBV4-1,CASSSQGQGDNEQYF
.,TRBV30,CATGHSGNTIYF
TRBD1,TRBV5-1,CASSAGTGGGNQPQHF
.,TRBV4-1,CASSQTEGRSRSGNTIYF
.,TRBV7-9,CASSQGGGTEAFF
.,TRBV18,CASSPRSERDRGYTF
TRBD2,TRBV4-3,CASSQTGLAGSYIDEQFF
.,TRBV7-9,CASSLASFGGTEAFF
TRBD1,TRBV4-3,CASSQTVGTGGETQYF
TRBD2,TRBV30,CAWSVRSGRVNEQFF
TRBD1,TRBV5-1,CASSLGQGATSTDTQYF
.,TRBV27,CASSLGRVYEQYF
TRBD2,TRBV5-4,CASSLGLAGVGNEQFF
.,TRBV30,CAWSRVADTQYF
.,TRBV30,CAWSVWSGSYEQYF
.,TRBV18,CASSLGEGESGYTF
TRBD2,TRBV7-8,CASSFPVPGLAGVENEQFF
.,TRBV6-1,CASSAAQPGEGGLYEQYF
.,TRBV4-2,CASSQPAGDGYTF
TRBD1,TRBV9,CASSVGPGQERQYF
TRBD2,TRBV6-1,CASSEGSGRLFEQYF
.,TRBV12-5,CASGLGHRDIYSNQPQHF
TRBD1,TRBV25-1,CASTDQGAINEKLFF
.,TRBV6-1,CASSSEGDTGELFF
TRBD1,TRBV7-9,CASSLRAQGNYGYTF
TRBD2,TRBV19,CASSTRLAGNQETQYF
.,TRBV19,CASSKTARCF
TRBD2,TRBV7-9,CASSRAGGRGNEQFF
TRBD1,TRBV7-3,CASSATGGHTEAFF
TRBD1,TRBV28,CASSYLDRPRDTEAFF
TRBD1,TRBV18,CASSPGQFNEKLFF
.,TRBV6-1,CASSEAFDREVGELFF
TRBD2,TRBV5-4,CASSWAGGRASAETQYF
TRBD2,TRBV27,CASSRTSGSYEQYF
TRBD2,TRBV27,CASSYQPPGLAGRYYEQYF
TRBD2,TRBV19,CASSILAGSAGVEQFF